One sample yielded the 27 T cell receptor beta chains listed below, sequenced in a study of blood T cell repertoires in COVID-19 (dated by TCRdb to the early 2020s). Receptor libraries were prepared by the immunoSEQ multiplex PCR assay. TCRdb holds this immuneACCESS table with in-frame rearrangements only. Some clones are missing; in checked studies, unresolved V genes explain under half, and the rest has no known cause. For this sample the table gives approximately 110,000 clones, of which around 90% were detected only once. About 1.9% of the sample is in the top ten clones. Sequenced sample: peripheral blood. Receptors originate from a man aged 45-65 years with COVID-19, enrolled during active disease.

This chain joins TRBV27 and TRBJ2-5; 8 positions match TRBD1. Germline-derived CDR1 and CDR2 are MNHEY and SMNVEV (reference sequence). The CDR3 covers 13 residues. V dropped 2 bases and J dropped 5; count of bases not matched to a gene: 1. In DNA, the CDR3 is TGTGCCAGCAGTTTACACAGGGGGGAGACCCAGTACTTC. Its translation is CASSLHRGETQYF.

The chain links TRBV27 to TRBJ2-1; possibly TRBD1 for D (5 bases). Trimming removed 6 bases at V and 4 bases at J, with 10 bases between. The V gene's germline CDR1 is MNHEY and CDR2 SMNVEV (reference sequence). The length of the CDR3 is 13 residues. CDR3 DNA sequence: TGTGCCAGCAGCCCAGGGTCTTACAATGAGCAGTTCTTC. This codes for CASSPGSYNEQFF.

CDR3 coding DNA: TGTGCCAGCAGTTATACGGCAGGGGACCACAATGAGCAGTTCTTC. Translating it yields CASSYTAGDHNEQFF. The rearrangement links TRBV6-5 to TRBJ2-1; D is perhaps TRBD1 (6 bases). This CDR3 has 15 amino acids. V shed 3 bases and J shed 5 bases, with 14 bases lying between them. Germline V gene data show CDR1 as MNHEY and CDR2 as SVGAGI.

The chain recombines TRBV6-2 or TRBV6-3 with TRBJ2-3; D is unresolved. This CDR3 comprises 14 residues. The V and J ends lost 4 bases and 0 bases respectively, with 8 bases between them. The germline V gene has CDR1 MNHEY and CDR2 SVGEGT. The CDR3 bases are TGTGCCAGCAGTTCCGCGTCTAGCACAGATACGCAGTATTTT. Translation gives CASSSASSTDTQYF.

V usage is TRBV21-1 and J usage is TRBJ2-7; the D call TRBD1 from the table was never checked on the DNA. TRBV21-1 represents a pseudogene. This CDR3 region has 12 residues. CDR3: CARQVRSYEQYV. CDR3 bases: TGTGCCAGACAGGTGCGGTCCTACGAGCAGTACGTC.

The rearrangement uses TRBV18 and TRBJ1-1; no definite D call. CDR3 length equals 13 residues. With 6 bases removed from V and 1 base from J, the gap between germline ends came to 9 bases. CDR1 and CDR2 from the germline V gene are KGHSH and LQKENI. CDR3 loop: CASSPTPNTEAFF. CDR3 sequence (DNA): TGTGCCAGCTCCCCGACACCGAACACTGAAGCTTTCTTT.

The CDR3 protein is CASSQDSGYEQYF. CDR3 sequence (DNA): TGCGCCAGCAGCCAAGATTCGGGCTACGAGCAGTACTTC. The rearrangement links TRBV4-3 to TRBJ2-7; D unclear. This CDR3 has 13 amino acids. V lost 0 bases and J lost 3, with 6 bases in between. The germline gives CDR1 LGHNA, CDR2 YSLEER.

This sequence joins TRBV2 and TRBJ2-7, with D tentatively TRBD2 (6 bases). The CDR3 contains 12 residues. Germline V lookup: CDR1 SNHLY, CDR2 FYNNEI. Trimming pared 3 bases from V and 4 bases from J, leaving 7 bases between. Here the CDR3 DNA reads TGTGCCAGCAGTGAGGGAGGTTACGAGCAGTACGTC. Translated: CASSEGGYEQYV.

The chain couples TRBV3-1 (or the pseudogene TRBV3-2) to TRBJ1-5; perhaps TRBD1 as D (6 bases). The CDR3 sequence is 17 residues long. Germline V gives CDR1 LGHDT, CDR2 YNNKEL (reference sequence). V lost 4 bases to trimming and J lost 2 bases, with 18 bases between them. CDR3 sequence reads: CASSPGTKNPCNQPQHF. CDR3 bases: TGTGCCAGCAGCCCCGGGACAAAAAACCCATGCAATCAGCCCCAGCATTTT.

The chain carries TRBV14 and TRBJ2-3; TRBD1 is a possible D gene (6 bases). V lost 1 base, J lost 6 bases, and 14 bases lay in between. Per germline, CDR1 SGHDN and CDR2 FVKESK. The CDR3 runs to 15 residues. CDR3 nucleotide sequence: TGTGCCAGCAGCCAAGGCAGGGGCGCAATGGATACGCAGTATTTT. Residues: CASSQGRGAMDTQYF.

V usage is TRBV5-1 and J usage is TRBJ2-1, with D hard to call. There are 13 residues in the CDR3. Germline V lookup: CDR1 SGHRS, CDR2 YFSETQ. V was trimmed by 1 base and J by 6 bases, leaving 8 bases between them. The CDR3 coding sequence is TGCGCCAGCAGCTTGCCAAGCCCCAATGAGCAGTTCTTC. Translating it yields CASSLPSPNEQFF.

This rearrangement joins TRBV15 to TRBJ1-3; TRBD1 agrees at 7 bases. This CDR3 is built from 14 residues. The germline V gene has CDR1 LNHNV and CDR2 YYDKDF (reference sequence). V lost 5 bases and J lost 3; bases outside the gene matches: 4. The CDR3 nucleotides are TGTGCCACCAGCTACAGGGGAAGTGGAAACACCATATATTTT. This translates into CATSYRGSGNTIYF.

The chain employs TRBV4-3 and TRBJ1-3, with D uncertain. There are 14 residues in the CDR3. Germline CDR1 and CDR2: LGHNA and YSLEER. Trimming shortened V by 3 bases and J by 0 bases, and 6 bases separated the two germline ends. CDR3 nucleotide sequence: TGCGCCAGCAGCCAGTCCAGCTCTGGAAACACCATATATTTT. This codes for CASSQSSSGNTIYF.

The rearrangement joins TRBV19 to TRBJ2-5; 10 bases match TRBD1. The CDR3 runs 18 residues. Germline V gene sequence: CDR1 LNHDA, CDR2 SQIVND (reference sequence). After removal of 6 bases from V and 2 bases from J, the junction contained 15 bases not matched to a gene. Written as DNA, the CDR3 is TGTGCCAGTAGCCTGACAGGGGGCCCAGCGGGGAGACAAGAGACCCAGTACTTC. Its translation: CASSLTGGPAGRQETQYF.

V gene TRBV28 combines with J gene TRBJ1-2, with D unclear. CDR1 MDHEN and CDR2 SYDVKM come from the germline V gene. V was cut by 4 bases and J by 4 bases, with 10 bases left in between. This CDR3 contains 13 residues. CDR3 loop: CASSSGLGYGYTF. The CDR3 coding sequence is TGTGCCAGCAGTTCCGGACTGGGCTATGGCTACACCTTC.

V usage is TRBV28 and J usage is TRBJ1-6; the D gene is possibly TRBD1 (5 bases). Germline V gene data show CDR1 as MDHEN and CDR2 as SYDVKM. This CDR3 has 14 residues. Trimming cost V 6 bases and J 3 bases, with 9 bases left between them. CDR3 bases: TGTGCCAGCAGCGGACATAACTATAATTCACCCCTCCACTTT. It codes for CASSGHNYNSPLHF.

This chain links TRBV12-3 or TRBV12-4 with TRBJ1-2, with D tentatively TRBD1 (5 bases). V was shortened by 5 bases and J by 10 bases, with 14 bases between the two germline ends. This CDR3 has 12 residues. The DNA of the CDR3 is TGTGCCAGCAGTCTGGGGACTTCCTTCTACACCTTC. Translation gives CASSLGTSFYTF.

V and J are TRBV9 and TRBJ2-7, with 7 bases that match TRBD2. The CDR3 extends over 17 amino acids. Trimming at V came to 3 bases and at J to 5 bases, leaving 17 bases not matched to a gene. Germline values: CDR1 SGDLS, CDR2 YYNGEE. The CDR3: CASSEDGGVVGLDEQYF. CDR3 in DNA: TGTGCCAGCAGCGAGGATGGGGGGGTTGTGGGCCTCGACGAGCAGTACTTC.

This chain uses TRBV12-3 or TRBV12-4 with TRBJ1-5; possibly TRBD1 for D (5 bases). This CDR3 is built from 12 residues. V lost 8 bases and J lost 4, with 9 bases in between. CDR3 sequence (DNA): TGTGCCAGCGGTTCAGGGAATCAGCCCCAGCATTTT. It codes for CASGSGNQPQHF.

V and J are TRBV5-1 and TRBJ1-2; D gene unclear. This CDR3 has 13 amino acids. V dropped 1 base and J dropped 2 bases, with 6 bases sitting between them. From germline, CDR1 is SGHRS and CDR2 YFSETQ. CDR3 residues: CASSLNRNYGYTF. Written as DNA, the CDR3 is TGCGCCAGCAGCTTGAACAGAAACTATGGCTACACCTTC.

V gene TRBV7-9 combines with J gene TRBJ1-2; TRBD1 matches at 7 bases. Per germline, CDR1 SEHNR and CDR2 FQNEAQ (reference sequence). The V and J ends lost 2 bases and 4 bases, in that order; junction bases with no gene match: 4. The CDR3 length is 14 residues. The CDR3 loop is CASSLMTGSYGYTF. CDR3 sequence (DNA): TGTGCCAGCAGCTTAATGACAGGGAGCTATGGCTACACCTTC.

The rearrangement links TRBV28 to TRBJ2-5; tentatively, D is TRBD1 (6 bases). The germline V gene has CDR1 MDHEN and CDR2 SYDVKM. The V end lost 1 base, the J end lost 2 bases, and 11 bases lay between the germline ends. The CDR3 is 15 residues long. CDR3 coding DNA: TGTGCCAGCAGTTTATACGGGACACCACAAGAGACCCAGTACTTC. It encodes CASSLYGTPQETQYF.

Here the CDR3 reads CASSSRPGQGIHEQFF. The DNA of the CDR3 is TGCGCCAGCAGCTCACGACCGGGACAGGGGATCCATGAGCAGTTCTTC. The rearrangement links TRBV5-1 to TRBJ2-1; 10 nucleotides agree with TRBD1. V was pared by 3 bases and J by 8 bases, with 11 bases of the junction left unmatched. The CDR3 runs 16 residues. Germline V gene lookup returns CDR1 SGHRS and CDR2 YFSETQ.

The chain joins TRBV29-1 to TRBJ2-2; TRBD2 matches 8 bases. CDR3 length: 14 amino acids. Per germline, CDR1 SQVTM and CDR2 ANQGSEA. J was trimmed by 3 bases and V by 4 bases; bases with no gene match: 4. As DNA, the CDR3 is TGCAGCGTTGGCCCCGGGGGGGACACCGGGGAGCTGTTTTTT. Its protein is CSVGPGGDTGELFF.

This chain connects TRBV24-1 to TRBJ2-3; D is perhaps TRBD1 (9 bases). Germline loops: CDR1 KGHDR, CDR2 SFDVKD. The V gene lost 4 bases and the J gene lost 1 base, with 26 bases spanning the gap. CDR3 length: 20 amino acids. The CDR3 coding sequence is TGTGCCACCAGTGACCCAGTGACAGGGGGAATAGCGGGACGCACAGATACGCAGTATTTT. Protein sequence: CATSDPVTGGIAGRTDTQYF.

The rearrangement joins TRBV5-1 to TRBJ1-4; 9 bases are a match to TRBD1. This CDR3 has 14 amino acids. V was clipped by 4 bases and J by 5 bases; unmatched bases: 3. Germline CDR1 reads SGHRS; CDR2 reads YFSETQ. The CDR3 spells CASSDGTGNEKLFF. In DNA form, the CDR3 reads TGCGCCAGCAGCGACGGGACAGGGAATGAAAAACTGTTTTTT. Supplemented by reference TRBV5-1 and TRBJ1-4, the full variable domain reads KAGVTQTPRYLIKTRGQQVTLSCSPISGHRSVSWYQQTPGQGLQFLFEYFSETQRNKGNFPGRFSGRQFSNSRSEMNVSTLELGDSALYLCASSDGTGNEKLFFGSGTQLSVL.

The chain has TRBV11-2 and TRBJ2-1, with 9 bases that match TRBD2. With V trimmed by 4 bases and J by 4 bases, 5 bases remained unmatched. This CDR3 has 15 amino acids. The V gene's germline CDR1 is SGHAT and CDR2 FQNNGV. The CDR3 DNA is TGTGCCAGCAGCTCTAGCGGGACGGTTTACAATGAGCAGTTCTTC. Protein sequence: CASSSSGTVYNEQFF. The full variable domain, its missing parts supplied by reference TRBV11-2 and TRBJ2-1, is EAGVAQSPRYKIIEKRQSVAFWCNPISGHATLYWYQQILGQGPKLLIQFQNNGVVDDSQLPKDRFSAERLKGVDSTLKIQPAKLEDSAVYLCASSSSGTVYNEQFFGPGTRLTVL.